There are many counts of the clone carrying this T cell receptor (beta chain). Antigen: not known. This sample stems from a study of neurological immune-mediated disorders. General observations from the study: The greatest TCR clonal expansion appeared in HTLV-1-associated myelopathy and the smallest, falling below healthy controls, in multiple sclerosis. The authors found no clinical or MRI feature associated with the multiple sclerosis repertoire cluster. Phylogenetically, 18 of 34 multiple sclerosis patients' repertoires fell into one related-CDR3 cluster, a possible signature.

A 10-nucleotide random UMI tagged transcripts in template-switch 5'RACE cDNA synthesis. TCRdb analysed the 5' RACE reads with MiXCR anew, one entry per CDR3 protein. The sample lists tens of thousands of distinct CDR3 sequences, approximately 3.5% occurring once. This CDR3 comprises 11 residues. V dropped 3 bases and J dropped 6 bases, with 6 bases sitting between them. Germline values: CDR1 DFQATT, CDR2 SNEGSKA (reference sequence). The sequence came from a woman aged 45-65 years with multiple sclerosis. Sequencing was carried out using PBMCs. The rearrangement joins TRBV20-1 to TRBJ2-1; D not resolved. The CDR3 here is CSASPVNEQFF. For the CDR3, the DNA is TGCAGTGCTAGTCCTGTCAATGAGCAGTTCTTC.